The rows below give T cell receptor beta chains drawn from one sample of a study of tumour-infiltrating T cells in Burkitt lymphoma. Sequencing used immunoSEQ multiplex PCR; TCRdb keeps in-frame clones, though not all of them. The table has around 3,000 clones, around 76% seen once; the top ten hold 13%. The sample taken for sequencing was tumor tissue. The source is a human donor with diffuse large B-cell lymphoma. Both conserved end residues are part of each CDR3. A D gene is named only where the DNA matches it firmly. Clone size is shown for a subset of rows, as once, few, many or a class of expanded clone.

cdr3_nt: TGTGCCAGCAGCCCAGACAGGGCCAACACTGAAGCTTTCTTT
cdr3_aa: CASSPDRANTEAFF
clone_size: -
v_call: TRBV5-4
d_call: TRBD1
j_call: TRBJ1-1

cdr3_nt: TGTGCCAGTGAGACTCGGGGGTCAAATACGCAGTATTTT
cdr3_aa: CASETRGSNTQYF
clone_size: -
v_call: TRBV19
d_call: -
j_call: TRBJ2-3

cdr3_nt: TGTGCCAGCGCGTCTCGCACAGATACGCAGTATTTT
cdr3_aa: CASASRTDTQYF
clone_size: -
v_call: TRBV9
d_call: -
j_call: TRBJ2-3

cdr3_nt: TGTGCCAGCAGCTTAGCGGTACAGGGGCCCCAGCATTTT
cdr3_aa: CASSLAVQGPQHF
clone_size: once
v_call: TRBV7-2
d_call: -
j_call: TRBJ1-5

cdr3_nt: TGCAGCGTTGGAAGAATCGGCAGGGGCAATGAGCAGTTCTTC
cdr3_aa: CSVGRIGRGNEQFF
clone_size: -
v_call: TRBV29-1
d_call: -
j_call: TRBJ2-1

cdr3_nt: TGTGCCAGCAGTGGGGACGTGGGGGCGGGGGAGACCCAGTACTTC
cdr3_aa: CASSGDVGAGETQYF
clone_size: few
v_call: TRBV6-1
d_call: -
j_call: TRBJ2-5

cdr3_nt: TGTGCCAGCAGGGGGGACAGGGGCTACGAGCAGTACTTC
cdr3_aa: CASRGDRGYEQYF
clone_size: -
v_call: TRBV6-1
d_call: TRBD1
j_call: TRBJ2-7

cdr3_nt: TGCGCCAGCAGCTTGGGAGGCCTCAATCAGCCCCAGCATTTT
cdr3_aa: CASSLGGLNQPQHF
clone_size: -
v_call: TRBV5-1
d_call: -
j_call: TRBJ1-5

cdr3_nt: TGTGCCACCAGCAGAGATGGAGGTTACGAGCAGTACTTC
cdr3_aa: CATSRDGGYEQYF
clone_size: -
v_call: TRBV15
d_call: -
j_call: TRBJ2-7

cdr3_nt: TGTGCCAGCAGTGAAATCTGGGGCAGTAAGGTTTCACCCCTCCACTTT
cdr3_aa: CASSEIWGSKVSPLHF
clone_size: -
v_call: TRBV2
d_call: -
j_call: TRBJ1-6

cdr3_nt: TGCGCCAGCAGCTTGGAAGGGACAGGGCTCACTGAAGCTTTCTTT
cdr3_aa: CASSLEGTGLTEAFF
clone_size: -
v_call: TRBV5-1
d_call: TRBD1
j_call: TRBJ1-1

cdr3_nt: TGTGCCAGCAGCTTGGTCTTATTGGGGCCCATGAACACTGAAGCTTTCTTT
cdr3_aa: CASSLVLLGPMNTEAFF
clone_size: -
v_call: TRBV5-6
d_call: -
j_call: TRBJ1-1

cdr3_nt: TGTGCCAGCGGAAGGGGCTTAATTACTGAAGCTTTCTTT
cdr3_aa: CASGRGLITEAFF
clone_size: -
v_call: TRBV7-9
d_call: -
j_call: TRBJ1-1

cdr3_nt: TGTGCCAGCTCCAGTACAACAGGGACAGGGACTCTCGAGCAGTACTTC
cdr3_aa: CASSSTTGTGTLEQYF
clone_size: -
v_call: TRBV18
d_call: TRBD1
j_call: TRBJ2-7

cdr3_nt: TGTGCCGCAAGCAGCCTCAACTATGGCTACACCTTC
cdr3_aa: CAASSLNYGYTF
clone_size: large
v_call: TRBV6-5
d_call: -
j_call: TRBJ1-2

cdr3_nt: TGTGCCAGCAGTGAATTGACTAGCGGGTTCTACGAGCAGTACTTC
cdr3_aa: CASSELTSGFYEQYF
clone_size: -
v_call: TRBV25-1
d_call: TRBD2
j_call: TRBJ2-7

cdr3_nt: TGTGCCAGCAGCTTGATCGGCCCTGGAGCGGGAGATCGGTACGAGCAGTACTTC
cdr3_aa: CASSLIGPGAGDRYEQYF
clone_size: -
v_call: TRBV5-6
d_call: TRBD2
j_call: TRBJ2-7

cdr3_nt: TGCGCCAGCAGCCAAGGGTTGGCGGGAGGGATAGGTGGCACAGATACGCAGTATTTT
cdr3_aa: CASSQGLAGGIGGTDTQYF
clone_size: -
v_call: TRBV4-1
d_call: TRBD2
j_call: TRBJ2-3

cdr3_nt: TGTGCCAGCAGCGTAATAGGCAATCAGCCCCAGCATTTT
cdr3_aa: CASSVIGNQPQHF
clone_size: once
v_call: TRBV2
d_call: -
j_call: TRBJ1-5

cdr3_nt: TGTGCCTGGAACGGGGCCGGGTCCTACGAGCAGTACTTC
cdr3_aa: CAWNGAGSYEQYF
clone_size: -
v_call: TRBV30
d_call: -
j_call: TRBJ2-7

cdr3_nt: TGTGCCAGCTCACCTTATGCAGGGCCCTACAATGAGCAGTTCTTC
cdr3_aa: CASSPYAGPYNEQFF
clone_size: -
v_call: TRBV18
d_call: -
j_call: TRBJ2-1

cdr3_nt: TGTGCCAGCAGCTTAGGTCCCGGGACAGAGCAGTACTTC
cdr3_aa: CASSLGPGTEQYF
clone_size: -
v_call: TRBV7-2
d_call: -
j_call: TRBJ2-7

cdr3_nt: TGTGCCAGCAGCTTTGTTCTCGGGCTAGCGGGAGATTCGAGGAACGAGCAGTACTTC
cdr3_aa: CASSFVLGLAGDSRNEQYF
clone_size: -
v_call: TRBV12-1
d_call: -
j_call: TRBJ2-7

cdr3_nt: TGTGCCAGCAGAGCCGTTGGGGGCGCGGAGACCCAGTACTTC
cdr3_aa: CASRAVGGAETQYF
clone_size: -
v_call: TRBV27
d_call: -
j_call: TRBJ2-5

cdr3_nt: TGTGCCAGCGTGCTCGACAACTCTGGGGCCAACGTCCTGACTTTC
cdr3_aa: CASVLDNSGANVLTF
clone_size: -
v_call: TRBV6-1
d_call: -
j_call: TRBJ2-6

cdr3_nt: TGTGCCAGCAGCTTAACGGTGTTAGGGGGCGACGGAGAGACCCAGTACTTC
cdr3_aa: CASSLTVLGGDGETQYF
clone_size: -
v_call: TRBV7-2
d_call: TRBD1
j_call: TRBJ2-5

cdr3_nt: TGTGCCAGCAGTTTCGGACTAACTGGCGAGCAGTACTTC
cdr3_aa: CASSFGLTGEQYF
clone_size: -
v_call: TRBV27
d_call: -
j_call: TRBJ2-7